The 5 T cell receptor beta chains listed next were all sequenced from one sample in a study of technical replicates of blood from several donors. TCRdb's copy holds only in-frame clones and misses some; the assay was immunoSEQ multiplex PCR. The table includes around 72,000 clones, around 94% detected once. The material sequenced was T cells isolated from PBMCs. Receptors were obtained from a human donor in good health.

CDR3 nucleotide sequence: TGTGCCAGCAGCCCTCAGACAGGGGGCTACGAGCAGTACTTC. Translation: CASSPQTGGYEQYF. The chain employs TRBV7-2 and TRBJ2-7, with TRBD1 matching 9 bases. The CDR3 contains 14 residues. Germline CDR1 is SGHTA and CDR2 is FQGNSA. V shed 5 bases, J shed 3 bases, and the junction held 5 bases outside the gene matches. The variable domain in full, with the rest retrieved from reference TRBV7-2 and TRBJ2-7, is GAGVSQSPSNKVTEKGKDVELRCDPISGHTALYWYRQSLGQGLEFLIYFQGNSAPDKSGLPSDRFSAERTGGSVSTLTIQRTQQEDSAVYLCASSPQTGGYEQYFGPGTRLTVT.

CDR3 loop: CASSLGRQGTNEQFF. The CDR3 region has the DNA TGTGCCAGCAGTCTTGGAAGACAGGGAACTAATGAGCAGTTCTTC. The chain recombines TRBV2 with TRBJ2-1; 7 nucleotides match TRBD1. The V and J ends lost 5 bases and 7 bases, in that order; junction bases with no gene match: 11. CDR3 length: 15 amino acids. Germline V lookup: CDR1 SNHLY, CDR2 FYNNEI.

This rearrangement joins TRBV19 to TRBJ2-7; perhaps TRBD1 as D (5 bases). The CDR3 covers 13 residues. V lost 6 bases and J 4 bases, leaving 13 bases between the germline ends. Germline lookup yields CDR1 LNHDA and CDR2 SQIVND (reference sequence). Written as DNA, the CDR3 is TGTGCCAGTAGCCTTGGACACGTATACGAGCAGTACTTC. Amino acid sequence: CASSLGHVYEQYF. Together with reference TRBV19 and TRBJ2-7, the CDR3 gives the full variable domain: DGGITQSPKYLFRKEGQNVTLSCEQNLNHDAMYWYRQDPGQGLRLIYYSQIVNDFQKGDIAEGYSVSREKKESFPLTVTSAQKNPTAFYLCASSLGHVYEQYFGPGTRLTVT.

This clone was counted once. This sequence joins TRBV5-4 and TRBJ1-4; D remains unclear. Germline V gives CDR1 SGHNT, CDR2 YYREEE (reference sequence). The CDR3 has 15 residues. V gave up 0 bases and J gave up 5 bases, with 11 bases separating them. CDR3 loop: CASSLALGENEKLFF. CDR3 DNA sequence: TGTGCCAGCAGCTTGGCTCTCGGGGAGAATGAAAAACTGTTTTTT. Full variable domain (remainder filled in from reference TRBV5-4 and TRBJ1-4): ETGVTQSPTHLIKTRGQQVTLRCSSQSGHNTVSWYQQALGQGPQFIFQYYREEENGRGNFPPRFSGLQFPNYSSELNVNALELDDSALYLCASSLALGENEKLFFGSGTQLSVL.

This chain joins TRBV4-1 and TRBJ1-1; 10 nucleotides agree with TRBD1. The CDR3 contains 14 residues. The germline V gene encodes CDR1 MGHRA and CDR2 YSYEKL. V lost 4 bases and J lost 7; bases outside the gene matches: 6. The CDR3 here is CASSLRQGANEAFF. The CDR3, as DNA: TGCGCCAGCAGCCTCAGACAGGGGGCGAATGAAGCTTTCTTT.